The clone carrying this T cell receptor (beta chain) was observed a handful of times. The antigen is unknown. The CDR3 runs 17 residues. V lost 4 bases, J lost 4 bases, and 7 bases stayed unmatched. Germline V lookup: CDR1 LNHDA, CDR2 SQIVND (reference sequence). A single record per CDR3 protein comes from TCRdb applying MiXCR to the 5' RACE reads. The sample has a few hundred thousand distinct CDR3 sequences, about a fifth seen once. These data originate in a study of CD8 T cells in ankylosing spondylitis. Study-wide findings and caveats: Disease-linked clones proved CD8+ and comparatively uncommon in peripheral blood. Clones linked to disease were reported to show significant enrichment in matched ankylosing spondylitis synovial fluid. Some of these motif variants have turned up before, in reports on reactive arthritis synovial fluid and blood. Apparently characteristic of ankylosing spondylitis blood was a TCR beta motif (roughly 8 highly homologous variants).

The sequence was collected from a male donor with ankylosing spondylitis. This sequence joins TRBV19 and TRBJ2-1; the match to TRBD2 covers 13 bases. Sample: blood, either unsorted or a sorted T cell fraction (not recorded which). The CDR3 nucleotides are TGTGCCAGTAGTACGCCCCGACTAGCGGGAGGATACAATGAGCAGTTCTTC. Translating gives CASSTPRLAGGYNEQFF.